There are a few counts of the clone carrying this T cell receptor (beta chain). Preparation of the TCRbeta library was carried out with unique molecular identifiers. TCRdb reanalysed the PCR reads using MiXCR and keeps one entry per CDR3 protein. This sample has around 580,000 distinct CDR3 sequences, with around 27% found just once. This record belongs to a study of T-cell reconstitution after alpha-beta-depleted transplantation in children. This CDR3 region has 12 residues. V was trimmed by 2 bases and J by 6 bases, leaving 8 bases between them. Germline loops: CDR1 SGHDT, CDR2 YYEEEE. The J gene is TRBJ1-1, the V gene TRBV5-6, with a possible D match to TRBD1 (5 bases). This receptor was taken from a boy in the first two years of life with Wiskott-Aldrich syndrome, due to receive a stem cell transplant. The sample consisted of PBMCs, taken before TCRalphabeta/CD19-depleted stem cell transplant. The CDR3 is CASSFGGAEAFF. The CDR3 nucleotides are TGTGCCAGCAGCTTTGGGGGGGCTGAAGCTTTCTTT.